This T cell receptor beta chain was found in a study of post-analysis software for immune sequencing data. Turning to the study itself: Recorded disease courses covered relapsing-remitting, secondary progressive and progressive-relapsing multiple sclerosis. Some patients had no subtype annotation.

In regard to this clonotype: Its antigen is not identified.

Whole-study results and caveats: Controls showed lower frequencies than patients for several TRBV segments, and TRBV5-6, TRBV5-1 and TRBV20-1 were among these. When compared against controls, multiple sclerosis patients showed significantly lower normalized Chao1 diversity.

The CDR3 runs 15 residues. Trimming cost V 3 bases and J 3 bases; bases outside gene matches: 2. Each TCR beta cDNA library carried unique molecular identifiers. A single record per CDR3 protein comes from TCRdb applying MiXCR to the PCR reads. Of under 900,000 distinct CDR3 sequences in the sample, approximately 50% were seen once. The sample taken for sequencing was blood. This chain joins TRBV12-3 or TRBV12-4 and TRBJ2-2, with 9 bases identical to TRBD2. The sequence derives from a girl aged 10-17 years with multiple sclerosis. CDR3 nucleotides: TGTGCCAGCAGTTTTATAGCGGGGGACACCGGGGAGCTGTTTTTT. Its protein is CASSFIAGDTGELFF.